This TCR beta chain was recorded in a study of Ad26.COV2.S vaccination and SARS-CoV-2 variants. Study-wide results and limits: Post-vaccination breadth of spike-specific CD8+ and CD4+ T cell responses was reportedly substantial. Recipients given vaccine exceeded placebo recipients in spike-specific TCR breadth. Whether participants received vaccine or placebo, their non-spike TCR breadth was similar.

As for this clone: The antigen is unknown.

Trimming removed 0 bases at V and 7 bases at J, with 14 bases between. The germline V gene has CDR1 SGHDT and CDR2 YYEEEE. The CDR3 is 16 residues long. Profiled with immunoSEQ multiplex PCR; TCRdb holds only in-frame clones, not every one. This repertoire shows about 420,000 clones, approximately 90% found once; its top ten account for around 3.6%. Treatment indicated: around 19 received Ad26.COV2.S at low or high dose, single or two shots; a few received placebo; per-sample allocation not given. Day 63 after the first injection of vaccine or placebo was the sampling time. Vaccine was an Ad26 vector expressing Wuhan-strain SARS-CoV-2 spike.

V is TRBV5-6 and J is TRBJ1-6; tentative D call: TRBD1 (6 bases). The clonotype originates from a person aged 18-60 years who received the Ad26.COV2.S COVID-19 vaccine or a placebo. Material: peripheral blood, obtained in a trial of Ad26.COV2.S vaccine versus placebo. The CDR3 nucleotides are TGTGCCAGCAGCTTGGCCCAGAGGGGGGCGAATTCACCCCTCCACTTT. Encoded protein: CASSLAQRGANSPLHF. Full variable domain (remainder filled in from reference TRBV5-6 and TRBJ1-6): DAGVTQSPTHLIKTRGQQVTLRCSPKSGHDTVSWYQQALGQGPQFIFQYYEEEERQRGNFPDRFSGHQFPNYSSELNVNALLLGDSALYLCASSLAQRGANSPLHFGNGTRLTVT.